This T cell receptor beta chain was captured by sequencing in a study of siplizumab effects on memory and regulatory T cells. Per germline, CDR1 SGHNT and CDR2 YYREEE (reference sequence). The CDR3 sequence is 15 residues long. J was trimmed by 5 bases and V by 3 bases; bases with no gene match: 8. Profiling relied on immunoSEQ multiplex PCR, and the TCRdb table lists in-frame clones only, not all of them. Among about 100,000 clones listed, about 95% were seen once. Concerning this clone: Its cognate antigen is unknown.

Study-level findings and limits: The mean Treg-derived percentage of mappable alloreactive CD4+ clones was 60% to 70% with siplizumab compared with approximately 30% in controls. Memory cells that were CD4+ and unstimulated gave rise to alloreactive sequences, which siplizumab significantly reduced. A major contribution to the alloresponse seemed to be made by naive T cells, which seemed more diverse than memory cells.

Source material: non-Treg CD4+ T cells sorted from blood. The chain employs TRBV5-4 and TRBJ2-1; 7 bases align to TRBD2. The TCR sequence derives from a human donor in good health. The CDR3 loop is CASSSDGRSNNEQFF. CDR3 sequence (DNA): TGTGCCAGCAGCTCGGACGGGAGGTCAAACAATGAGCAGTTCTTC.